The 9 T cell receptor beta chains in this list originate from one sample, sequenced in a study of identifying expanded T cells in peripheral blood. Repertoires were generated with immunoSEQ multiplex PCR, while TCRdb's copy carries only in-frame clones and drops some. Altogether around 120,000 clones are present, 70% to 90% being singletons, with the ten largest covering approximately 8.9%. The sequenced material came from blood. The source is a person aged 18-70 years in good health.

V usage is TRBV27 and J usage is TRBJ2-2; 9 bases are a match to TRBD1. This CDR3 comprises 14 residues. The J segment lost 6 bases and the V segment lost 8 bases, leaving 7 bases of the junction unmatched. CDR1 and CDR2 (germline): MNHEY, SMNVEV (reference sequence). CDR3 in amino acids: CASSGQGVAGELFF. The CDR3 coding sequence is TGTGCCAGCTCGGGACAGGGAGTGGCCGGGGAGCTGTTTTTT.

The chain employs TRBV14 and TRBJ1-2; tentative D call: TRBD1 (6 bases). Germline V lookup: CDR1 SGHDN, CDR2 FVKESK. This CDR3 spans 16 amino acids. The V end was cut by 1 base, the J end by 7 bases, with 19 bases between. The CDR3 spells CASSQAGGRALLGYTF. The CDR3 DNA reads as TGTGCCAGCAGCCAAGCTGGGGGGCGTGCGCTTCTTGGCTACACCTTC.

The chain employs TRBV27 and TRBJ1-1, with D hard to call. CDR1 MNHEY and CDR2 SMNVEV come from the germline V gene (reference sequence). V was cut by 0 bases and J by 5 bases, with 10 bases left in between. The CDR3 has 14 residues. CDR3 region: CASSLSVEGTEAFF. The CDR3 DNA sequence: TGTGCCAGCAGTTTATCGGTGGAAGGGACTGAAGCTTTCTTT.

V and J are TRBV29-1 and TRBJ2-7, with 7 bases aligning to TRBD1. This CDR3 has 14 amino acids. V was pared by 5 bases and J by 5 bases, with 12 bases of the junction left unmatched. Germline CDR1 and CDR2: SQVTM and ANQGSEA. CDR3 nucleotides: TGCAGCGTTATTCAACAGGGGACGGCCCACGAGCAGTACTTC. Its protein product is CSVIQQGTAHEQYF.

V usage is TRBV28 and J usage is TRBJ1-3; no definite D call. Trimming left V 4 bases short and J 0 bases short, with 19 bases between. Germline lookup yields CDR1 MDHEN and CDR2 SYDVKM. The CDR3 is made up of 18 amino acids. In DNA form, the CDR3 reads TGTGCCAGCAGTTCCCTCATATTGACGGTCTACTCTGGAAACACCATATATTTT. This translates into CASSSLILTVYSGNTIYF.

This chain links TRBV28 with TRBJ1-5; D possibly corresponds to TRBD1 (5 bases). V lost 7 bases and J 5 bases, leaving 12 bases between the germline ends. The germline V gene has CDR1 MDHEN and CDR2 SYDVKM. The CDR3 covers 13 residues. The CDR3 is CASIRQGDQPQHF. For the CDR3, the DNA is TGTGCCAGCATACGCCAGGGCGATCAGCCCCAGCATTTT.

The V call is TRBV6-5, the J call TRBJ2-5; TRBD1 or TRBD2 may be the D gene (5 bases each). TRBJ2-7 matches the DNA end more closely, so the J call is doubtful. Germline V gene data show CDR1 as MNHEY and CDR2 as SVGAGI. The CDR3 contains 15 residues. DNA of the CDR3: TGTGCCAGCAGTTACTCCCCTCTGGGGGCCTACGAGCAGTACTTC. As protein: CASSYSPLGAYEQYF.

This rearrangement joins TRBV5-6 to TRBJ2-2, with 8 bases matching TRBD2. The CDR3 is 15 amino acids. Trimming removed 0 bases from V and 8 bases from J; junction bases left unmatched: 6. CDR1 and CDR2 (germline): SGHDT, YYEEEE. Written as DNA, the CDR3 is TGTGCCAGCAGCTTGGCGGGGGGGGCACGAGGGGAGCTGTTTTTT. Translation: CASSLAGGARGELFF.

V and J are TRBV28 and TRBJ1-2; the D is unclear. The germline V gene encodes CDR1 MDHEN and CDR2 SYDVKM. Trimming removed 3 bases at V and 5 bases at J, with 10 bases between. The CDR3 is 13 amino acids. The CDR3 coding sequence is TGTGCCAGCAGTTTTGGAGGGCATTATGGCTACACCTTC. It specifies CASSFGGHYGYTF.